This T cell receptor (beta chain) was sequenced for a study of blood T cells in healthy people across ages. With a J-beta primer mix and a sample-barcoded 5' primer, a second PCR ran about 7 to 12 cycles. Tagging of each cDNA molecule was performed by a template-switch adaptor with 12 random nucleotides. TCRdb used MiXCR to reprocess the 5' RACE reads, holding one entry per CDR3 protein. The table has about 600,000 distinct CDR3 sequences, about 45% seen once. The specimen was blood. This TCR was recovered from a man older than 75 in good health.

The CDR3 is CASKLGPGANVLTF. CDR3 nucleotides: TGTGCCAGCAAGCTCGGCCCTGGGGCCAACGTCCTGACTTTC. The V gene is TRBV2, the J gene TRBJ2-6, with D uncertain. This CDR3 has 14 residues. Trimming cost V 7 bases and J 2 bases, with 9 bases left between them. Germline CDR1 reads SNHLY; CDR2 reads FYNNEI.